This T cell receptor (beta chain) was captured by sequencing in a study of blood T cell repertoires in COVID-19. CDR3 length: 15 residues. The V and J ends lost 3 bases and 7 bases, in that order; junction bases with no gene match: 7. The germline V gene encodes CDR1 SGHDT and CDR2 YYEEEE. Generated by immunoSEQ multiplex PCR, the TCRdb table keeps only in-frame clones and is missing some. The repertoire holds some 350,000 clones, with 80% to 90% as singletons. What was sequenced was PBMCs or T cells enriched from blood (not recorded which). V and J are TRBV5-6 and TRBJ1-6; 7 nucleotides line up with TRBD1. This TCR was recovered from a man aged 30 to 39 who had recovered from COVID-19. The CDR3 reads CASSSGGQPNSPLHF. The CDR3 coding sequence is TGTGCCAGCAGCTCCGGGGGACAGCCGAATTCACCCCTCCACTTT.